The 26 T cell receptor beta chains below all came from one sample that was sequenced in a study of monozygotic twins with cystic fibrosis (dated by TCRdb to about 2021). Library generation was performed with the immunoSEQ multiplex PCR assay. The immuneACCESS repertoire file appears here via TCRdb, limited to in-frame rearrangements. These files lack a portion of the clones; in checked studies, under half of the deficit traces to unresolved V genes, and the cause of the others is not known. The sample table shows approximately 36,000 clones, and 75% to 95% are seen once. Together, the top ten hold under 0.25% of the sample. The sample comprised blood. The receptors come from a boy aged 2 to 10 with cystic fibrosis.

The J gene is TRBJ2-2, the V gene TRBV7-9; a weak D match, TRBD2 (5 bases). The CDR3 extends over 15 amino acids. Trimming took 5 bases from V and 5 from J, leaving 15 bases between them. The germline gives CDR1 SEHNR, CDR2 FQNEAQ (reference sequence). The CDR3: CASSDLVGETGELFF. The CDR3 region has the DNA TGTGCCAGCAGCGACCTAGTTGGGGAGACCGGGGAGCTGTTTTTT.

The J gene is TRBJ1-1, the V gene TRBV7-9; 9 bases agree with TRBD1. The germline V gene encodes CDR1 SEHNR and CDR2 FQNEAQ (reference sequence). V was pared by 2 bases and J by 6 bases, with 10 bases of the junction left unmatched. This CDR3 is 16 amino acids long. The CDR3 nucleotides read TGTGCCAGCAGCTTACCTCCGGACAGGGGACGCCCTGAAGCTTTCTTT. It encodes CASSLPPDRGRPEAFF.

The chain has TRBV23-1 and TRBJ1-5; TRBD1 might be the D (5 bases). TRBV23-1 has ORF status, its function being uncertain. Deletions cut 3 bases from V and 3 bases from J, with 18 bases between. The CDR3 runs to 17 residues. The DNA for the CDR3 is TGCGCCAGCAGTCACCCCATTAGAAGGGGATACAATCAGCCCCAGCATTTT. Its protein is CASSHPIRRGYNQPQHF.

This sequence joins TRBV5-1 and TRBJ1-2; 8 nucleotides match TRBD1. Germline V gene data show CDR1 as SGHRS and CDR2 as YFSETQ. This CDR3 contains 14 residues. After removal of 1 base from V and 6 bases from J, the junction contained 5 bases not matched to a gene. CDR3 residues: CASSLRTGRHGYTF. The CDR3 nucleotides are TGCGCCAGCAGCTTGAGGACAGGGAGGCATGGCTACACCTTC.

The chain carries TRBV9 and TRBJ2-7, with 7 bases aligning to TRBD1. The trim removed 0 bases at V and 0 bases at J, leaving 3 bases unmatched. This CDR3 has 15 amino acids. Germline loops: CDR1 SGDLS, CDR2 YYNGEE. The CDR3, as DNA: TGTGCCAGCAGCGTAGGACAGGGTCTCTCCTACGAGCAGTACTTC. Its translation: CASSVGQGLSYEQYF.

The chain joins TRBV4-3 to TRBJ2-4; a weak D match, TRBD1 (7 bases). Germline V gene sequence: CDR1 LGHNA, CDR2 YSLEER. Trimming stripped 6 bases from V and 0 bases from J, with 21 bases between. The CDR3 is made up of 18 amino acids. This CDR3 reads CASSRAAGGPIAKNIQYF. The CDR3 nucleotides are TGCGCCAGCAGTCGAGCGGCAGGGGGGCCTATAGCCAAAAACATTCAGTACTTC.

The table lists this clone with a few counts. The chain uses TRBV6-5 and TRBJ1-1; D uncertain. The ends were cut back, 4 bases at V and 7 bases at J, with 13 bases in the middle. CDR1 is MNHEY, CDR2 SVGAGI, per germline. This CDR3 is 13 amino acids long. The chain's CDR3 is CASSSTRPFEAFF. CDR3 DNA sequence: TGTGCCAGCAGTTCCACCCGGCCATTTGAAGCTTTCTTT.

The CDR3 reads CASSRGQGTNSPLHF. CDR3 coding DNA: TGCGCCAGCAGCCGTGGACAGGGCACTAATTCACCCCTCCACTTT. V gene TRBV4-3 combines with J gene TRBJ1-6, with 8 bases identical to TRBD1. J lost 6 bases, V lost 4 bases, and 5 bases had no gene match. The germline V gene encodes CDR1 LGHNA and CDR2 YSLEER. This CDR3 has 15 amino acids.

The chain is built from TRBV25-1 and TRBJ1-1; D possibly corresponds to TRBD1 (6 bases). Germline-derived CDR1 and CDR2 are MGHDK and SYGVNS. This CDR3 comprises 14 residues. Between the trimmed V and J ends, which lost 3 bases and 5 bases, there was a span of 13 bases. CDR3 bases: TGTGCCAGCAGTGAGGCAGGGGTGGATACTGAAGCTTTCTTT. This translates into CASSEAGVDTEAFF.

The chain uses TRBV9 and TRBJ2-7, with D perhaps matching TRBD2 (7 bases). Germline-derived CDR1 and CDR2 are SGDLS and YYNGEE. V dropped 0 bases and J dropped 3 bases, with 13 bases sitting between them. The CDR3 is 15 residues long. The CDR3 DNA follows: TGTGCCAGCAGCGTAGCGGGGGAGGGGGGCTACGAGCAGTACTTC. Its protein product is CASSVAGEGGYEQYF.

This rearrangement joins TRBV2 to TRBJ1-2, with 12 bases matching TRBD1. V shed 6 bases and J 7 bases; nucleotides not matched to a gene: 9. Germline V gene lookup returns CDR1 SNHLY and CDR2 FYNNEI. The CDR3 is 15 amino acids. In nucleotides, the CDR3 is TGTGCCAGCAGAAGGGACAGGGGGCGATCGGGTGGCTACACCTTC. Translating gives CASRRDRGRSGGYTF.

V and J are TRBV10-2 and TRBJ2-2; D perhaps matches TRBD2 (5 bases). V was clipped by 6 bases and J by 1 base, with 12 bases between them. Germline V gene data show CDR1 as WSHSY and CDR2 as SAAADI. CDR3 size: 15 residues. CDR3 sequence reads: CASRRTSGNTGELFF. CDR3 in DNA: TGCGCCAGCAGAAGGACTTCTGGGAACACCGGGGAGCTGTTTTTT.

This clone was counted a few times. As DNA, the CDR3 is TGTGCCAGCAGTGAAGCCGAGTGTCAGTACTTC. Its protein is CASSEAECQYF. This chain connects TRBV25-1 to TRBJ2-4; no reliable D call. V dropped 2 bases and J dropped 12 bases, with 8 bases sitting between them. Looked up from germline, CDR1 is MGHDK and CDR2 is SYGVNS. The CDR3 sequence is 11 residues long.

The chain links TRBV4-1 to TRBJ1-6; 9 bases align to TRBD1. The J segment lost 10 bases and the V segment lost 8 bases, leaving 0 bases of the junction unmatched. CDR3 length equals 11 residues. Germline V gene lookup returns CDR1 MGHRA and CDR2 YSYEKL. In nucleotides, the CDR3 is TGCGCCAGCGGACAGGGGTCACCCCTCCACTTT. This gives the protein CASGQGSPLHF.

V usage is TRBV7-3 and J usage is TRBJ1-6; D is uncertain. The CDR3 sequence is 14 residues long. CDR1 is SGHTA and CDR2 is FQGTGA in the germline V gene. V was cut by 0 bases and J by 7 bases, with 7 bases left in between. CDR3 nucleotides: TGTGCCAGCAGCTTAACCCAGCCGAATTCACCCCTCCACTTT. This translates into CASSLTQPNSPLHF.

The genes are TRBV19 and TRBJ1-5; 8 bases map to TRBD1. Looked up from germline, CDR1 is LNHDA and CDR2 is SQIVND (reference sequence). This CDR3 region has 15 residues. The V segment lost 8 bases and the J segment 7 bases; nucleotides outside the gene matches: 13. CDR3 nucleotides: TGTGCCAGTCATACGTACCGGGACAGGACCCAGCCCCAGCATTTT. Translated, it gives CASHTYRDRTQPQHF.

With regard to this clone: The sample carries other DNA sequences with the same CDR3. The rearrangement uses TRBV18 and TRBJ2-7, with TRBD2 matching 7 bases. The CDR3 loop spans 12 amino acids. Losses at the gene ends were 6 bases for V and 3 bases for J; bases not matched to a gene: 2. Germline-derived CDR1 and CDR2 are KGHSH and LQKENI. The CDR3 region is CASSPGGYEQYF. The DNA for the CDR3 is TGTGCCAGCTCCCCGGGGGGCTACGAGCAGTACTTC.

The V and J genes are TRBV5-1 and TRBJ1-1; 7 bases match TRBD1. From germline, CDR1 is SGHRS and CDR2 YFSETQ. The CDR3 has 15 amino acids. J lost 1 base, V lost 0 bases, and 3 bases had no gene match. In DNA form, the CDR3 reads TGCGCCAGCAGCTTGGCCGGGACAGCGAACACTGAAGCTTTCTTT. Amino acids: CASSLAGTANTEAFF.

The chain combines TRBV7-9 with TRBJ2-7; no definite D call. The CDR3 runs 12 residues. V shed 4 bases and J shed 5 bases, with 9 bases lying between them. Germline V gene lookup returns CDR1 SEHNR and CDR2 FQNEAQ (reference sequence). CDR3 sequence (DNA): TGTGCCAGCAGCTCAGAGAAGAACGAGCAGTACTTC. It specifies CASSSEKNEQYF.

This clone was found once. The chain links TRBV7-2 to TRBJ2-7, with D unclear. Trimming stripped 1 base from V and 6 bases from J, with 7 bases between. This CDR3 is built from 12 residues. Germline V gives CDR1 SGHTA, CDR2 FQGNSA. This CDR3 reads CASSLEGSEQYF. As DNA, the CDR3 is TGTGCCAGCAGCTTAGAAGGATCCGAGCAGTACTTC. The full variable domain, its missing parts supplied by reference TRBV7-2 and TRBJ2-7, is GAGVSQSPSNKVTEKGKDVELRCDPISGHTALYWYRQSLGQGLEFLIYFQGNSAPDKSGLPSDRFSAERTGGSVSTLTIQRTQQEDSAVYLCASSLEGSEQYFGPGTRLTVT.

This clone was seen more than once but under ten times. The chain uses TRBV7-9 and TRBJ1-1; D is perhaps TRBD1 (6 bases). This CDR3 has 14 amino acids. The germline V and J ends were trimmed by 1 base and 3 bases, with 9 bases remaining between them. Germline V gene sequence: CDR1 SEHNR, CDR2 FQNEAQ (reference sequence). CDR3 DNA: TGTGCCAGCAGCTTAGGACAGGATTACACTGAAGCTTTCTTT. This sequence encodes CASSLGQDYTEAFF. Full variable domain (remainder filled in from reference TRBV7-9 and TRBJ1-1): DTGVSQNPRHKITKRGQNVTFRCDPISEHNRLYWYRQTLGQGPEFLTYFQNEAQLEKSRLLSDRFSAERPKGSFSTLEIQRTEQGDSAMYLCASSLGQDYTEAFFGQGTRLTVV.

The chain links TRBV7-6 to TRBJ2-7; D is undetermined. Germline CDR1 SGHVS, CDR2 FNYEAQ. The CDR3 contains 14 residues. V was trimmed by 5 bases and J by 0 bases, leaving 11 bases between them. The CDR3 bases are TGTGCCAGCAGCGCAAGACAAAGCTCCTACGAGCAGTACTTC. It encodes CASSARQSSYEQYF.

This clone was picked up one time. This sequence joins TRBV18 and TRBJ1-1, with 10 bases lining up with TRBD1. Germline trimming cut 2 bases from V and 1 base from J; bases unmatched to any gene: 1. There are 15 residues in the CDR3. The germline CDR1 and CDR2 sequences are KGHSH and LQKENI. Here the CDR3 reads CASSPGTGENTEAFF. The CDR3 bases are TGTGCCAGCTCACCAGGGACAGGGGAGAACACTGAAGCTTTCTTT. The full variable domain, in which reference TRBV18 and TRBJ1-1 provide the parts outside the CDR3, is NAGVMQNPRHLVRRRGQEARLRCSPMKGHSHVYWYRQLPEEGLKFMVYLQKENIIDESGMPKERFSAEFPKEGPSILRIQQVVRGDSAAYFCASSPGTGENTEAFFGQGTRLTVV.

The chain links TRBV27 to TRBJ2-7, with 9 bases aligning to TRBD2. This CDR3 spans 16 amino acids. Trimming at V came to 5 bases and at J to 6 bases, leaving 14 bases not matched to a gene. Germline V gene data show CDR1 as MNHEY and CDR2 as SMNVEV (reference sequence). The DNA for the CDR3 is TGTGCCAGCAGTCCCGGAGCGGGGGGTGCAACTAGCGAGCAGTACTTC. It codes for CASSPGAGGATSEQYF.

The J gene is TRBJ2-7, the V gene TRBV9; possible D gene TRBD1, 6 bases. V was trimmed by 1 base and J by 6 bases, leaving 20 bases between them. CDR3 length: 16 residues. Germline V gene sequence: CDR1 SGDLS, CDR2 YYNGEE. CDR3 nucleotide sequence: TGTGCCAGCAGCGTACGATCGGGACACCTCACTTCCGAGCAGTACTTC. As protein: CASSVRSGHLTSEQYF.

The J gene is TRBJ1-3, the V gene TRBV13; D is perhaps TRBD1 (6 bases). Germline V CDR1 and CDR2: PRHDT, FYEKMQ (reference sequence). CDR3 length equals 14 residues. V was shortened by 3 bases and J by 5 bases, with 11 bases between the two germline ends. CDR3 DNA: TGTGCCAGCAGCTTCGGCCAGGGGAGAAACACCATATATTTT. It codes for CASSFGQGRNTIYF.